This T cell receptor beta chain stems from a study of cytomegalovirus exposure and HLA in healthy donors. Concerning this clone: What it recognizes is unknown.

CDR1 and CDR2 (germline): MNHEY, SMNVEV (reference sequence). V shed 4 bases and J 4 bases; nucleotides not matched to a gene: 5. This CDR3 contains 15 residues. This table comes from immunoSEQ multiplex PCR, and its TCRdb copy is limited to in-frame clones, with some not included. The sample records about 120,000 clones, about nine tenths being singletons. The donors were in the roughly 110-subject validation cohort; that cohort was separate from the roughly 730-subject first cohort. General study results and limits: The study listed some 160 cytomegalovirus-associated TCR beta chains. Using the classifier, cytomegalovirus status was reportedly diagnosed with high specificity and sensitivity.

This chain joins TRBV27 and TRBJ1-5; TRBD1 agrees at 9 bases. Sample: PBMCs. The sequence was collected from a man younger than 30 in good health and CMV-seropositive. CDR3 sequence reads: CASSSTGQGNQPQHF. CDR3 DNA sequence: TGTGCCAGCAGTTCCACGGGACAGGGAAATCAGCCCCAGCATTTT.